This TCR beta chain stems from a study of blood T cell repertoires in COVID-19 (dated by TCRdb to 2019 to 2021). Study-wide context: Samples from collaborators originated in the United States, Italy and Spain and spanned both the acute and convalescent phases of COVID-19. The material from the prospective study consisted of cDNA or gDNA derived from T cells, B-cell-depleted T cells, or PBMCs. Samples came from the ongoing ImmuneRACE study (first 160 participants) plus 1,254 subjects from 6 global collaborators. Where HLA class I and class II types were available, the types were taken from metadata supplied by the sample provider, not from assay-based typing. Subjects who had been exposed to COVID-19, were actively infected with it, or had recovered from it provided the deeply sampled blood TCRbeta repertoires that made up the dataset. Nearly every sample came with metadata listing a de-identified subject ID, COVID-19 status, age in years and sex. The repertoires were released in a freely available public database meant as a resource for research on the immune response to SARS-CoV-2. General study outcomes and caveats: How much clinical and demographic metadata was included differed by source and by participant, and the metadata was provided uncurated.

TCRbeta CDR3 regions were amplified from genomic DNA by means of the immunoSEQ Assay, a bias-controlled multiplex PCR. Per the source publication's procedure: Nucleated cell counts per sample were estimated from amplification of reference gene primers within the assay. To quantify the absolute abundance of each unique TCRbeta CDR3 rearrangement, sequence reads were collapsed and filtered. For each sample, productive Simpson clonality was calculated as the square root of Simpson's diversity index across productive rearrangements. As stored in TCRdb, this immuneACCESS dataset retains in-frame rearrangements with V and J assigned. A fraction of the clones does not appear; measured against another copy, unresolved V genes explain less than half of the discrepancy, and the remainder lacks a known reason. Clone size and V and J calls were adopted from that table, with D and trimming inferred from the DNA. The sample table records about 100,000 clones; 69% of these occur just once. Of the sample, 5% to 6.5% is held by the ten largest clones.

As concerns this clone: The specificity of this receptor is unknown. Base quality data are lacking; no much larger clone is found one base away.

CDR1 KGHDR and CDR2 SFDVKD are derived from the germline V gene. Including the terminal cysteine and phenylalanine, the CDR3 comprises 17 residues. Just CDR3 DNA is preserved here, 51 bases in frame from base 1. Unmatched junction bases come to 15, with V trimmed by 9 bases and J by 5 bases. Whole blood was collected in K2EDTA tubes by collaborating institutions according to the institutions' own protocols. Collaborator samples were shipped for TCRbeta analysis as frozen whole blood, isolated PBMCs, or DNA extracted from either sample type. The source is an elderly man with acute or convalescent COVID-19. The V and J segments used are TRBV24-1 and TRBJ2-2; a stretch of 9 junction bases matches TRBD1. Specimen: peripheral blood. The nucleotide sequence is given as TGTGCCACCCGGGCAGCACCGGGACAGGGCCGAACCGGGGAGCTGTTTTTT. This yields the protein CATRAAPGQGRTGELFF.